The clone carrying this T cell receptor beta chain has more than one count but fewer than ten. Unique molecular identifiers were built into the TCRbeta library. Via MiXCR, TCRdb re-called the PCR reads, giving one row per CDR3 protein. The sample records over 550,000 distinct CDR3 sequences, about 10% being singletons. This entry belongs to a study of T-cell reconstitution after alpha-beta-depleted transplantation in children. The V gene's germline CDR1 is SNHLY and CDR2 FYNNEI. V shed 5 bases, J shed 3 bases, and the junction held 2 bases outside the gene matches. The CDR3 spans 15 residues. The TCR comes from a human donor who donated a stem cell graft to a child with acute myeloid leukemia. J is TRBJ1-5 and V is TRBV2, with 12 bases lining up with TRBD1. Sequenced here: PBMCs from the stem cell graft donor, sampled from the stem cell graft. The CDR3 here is CASSKGQGANQPQHF. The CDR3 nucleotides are TGTGCCAGCAGTAAGGGACAGGGGGCCAATCAGCCCCAGCATTTT.